The 3 T cell receptor beta chains given below trace back to one sample, sequenced in a study of T cells in Graves' hyperthyroidism and ophthalmopathy (dated by TCRdb to the late 2010s). Receptor libraries were prepared by multiplex PCR. TCRdb names Illumina HiSeq 2000 as the instrument used. Amplification of TCR beta CDR3 regions was carried out from RNA transcripts. For the first round of RT-PCR on the TCR CDR3, the HTBI primer set was used together with the Qiagen OneStep RT-PCR kit. Starting from the raw public reads, TCRdb applied fastp trimming at Q25, assembled clones with MiXCR and retained in-frame beta chains. All rows with the same CDR3 protein become a single entry with the most common DNA and genes. A total of roughly 280,000 distinct CDR3 sequences appear in this sample, about 20% of them only once. Around 65% of the sample is in the top ten clones. Source material: blood. Receptors were obtained from a man under 40 with Graves' ophthalmopathy.

The chain employs TRBV10-1 and TRBJ2-1; TRBD2 agrees at 10 bases. The length of the CDR3 is 17 residues. V shed 0 bases and J 5 bases; nucleotides not matched to a gene: 7. Per germline, CDR1 WNHNN and CDR2 SYGVQD (reference sequence). CDR3 sequence (DNA): TGCGCCAGCAGTGAGTCGACCAGAGGACTAGCGGACAATGAGCAGTTCTTC. Its translation is CASSESTRGLADNEQFF.

This clonotype was recorded many times. J is TRBJ2-1 and V is TRBV12-3 or TRBV12-4; 10 nucleotides line up with TRBD2. V lost 2 bases to trimming and J lost 7 bases; unmatched junction nucleotides: 8. The CDR3 spans 16 residues. In nucleotides, the CDR3 is TGTGCCAGCAGTTTAAAGGGTCTAGCGGGGGTGAATGAGCAGTTCTTC. Encoded protein: CASSLKGLAGVNEQFF.

The chain has TRBV24-1 and TRBJ2-1, with TRBD1 matching over 7 bases. CDR1 KGHDR and CDR2 SFDVKD come from the germline V gene. The CDR3 contains 11 residues. Trimming removed 10 bases from V and 6 bases from J; junction bases left unmatched: 2. The CDR3 DNA follows: TGTGCCACGGGACAGATCAATGAGCAGTTCTTC. This codes for CATGQINEQFF.